Following are 9 T cell receptor beta chains from one sample sequenced in a study of shared clonotypes between healthy human individuals. Some clones are missing from TCRdb's copy, which holds only in-frame ones; the method was immunoSEQ multiplex PCR. The data contain millions of clones, approximately 93% of them singletons. Sequences were obtained from naive CD4+ T cells from PBMCs. Subset of the sample: CD45RA+ positively selected. Source of these receptors: a man between 18 and 29 years old in good health. Some clones in this sample may be carry-over from other donors' samples.

V usage is TRBV2 and J usage is TRBJ2-3; TRBD2 matches at 7 bases. Germline V gene lookup returns CDR1 SNHLY and CDR2 FYNNEI. The CDR3 covers 14 residues. V shed 6 bases, J shed 3 bases, and the junction held 6 bases outside the gene matches. CDR3 loop: CASRGGVTTDTQYF. Written as DNA, the CDR3 is TGTGCCAGCAGGGGGGGGGTGACAACAGATACGCAGTATTTT.

About this clone itself: At one boundary the junction diverges from the germline segment, which might be a read error. The same CDR3 also results from other DNA sequences found in this sample. V usage is TRBV7-9 and J usage is TRBJ1-1; no clear D gene. CDR1 is SEHNR and CDR2 is FQNEAQ in the germline V gene (reference sequence). There are 13 residues in the CDR3. Here the CDR3 DNA reads TGTGCCAGTAGCTTAGCGGAGGGAACTGAAGCTTTCTTT. This sequence encodes CASSLAEGTEAFF.

The chain joins TRBV6-5 to TRBJ1-1; D remains unclear. CDR1 MNHEY and CDR2 SVGAGI come from the germline V gene. This CDR3 comprises 14 residues. Deletions cut 6 bases from V and 4 bases from J, with 15 bases between. CDR3 DNA sequence: TGTGCCAGCAGCAGATCGAGGTTGGCCACTGAAGCTTTCTTT. Translation gives CASSRSRLATEAFF.

The rearrangement uses TRBV10-2 and TRBJ2-1; 7 bases map to TRBD2. Germline V gives CDR1 WSHSY, CDR2 SAAADI. Germline trimming cut 7 bases from V and 6 bases from J; bases unmatched to any gene: 18. The CDR3 contains 17 residues. DNA of the CDR3: TGCGCCAGCATGGATAATTTGGGAGGGCCCTCGGGCAATGAGCAGTTCTTC. This sequence encodes CASMDNLGGPSGNEQFF.

CDR3 bases: TGTGCCAGCAGTGAGGGACAGGGGGGCTACTACGAGCAGTACTTC. Encoded protein: CASSEGQGGYYEQYF. The V and J genes are TRBV2 and TRBJ2-7; 11 bases are shared with TRBD1. CDR1 is SNHLY, CDR2 FYNNEI, per germline. The CDR3 is 15 residues long. V shed 3 bases, J shed 3 bases, and the junction held 4 bases outside the gene matches. Full variable domain (remainder filled in from reference TRBV2 and TRBJ2-7): EPEVTQTPSHQVTQMGQEVILRCVPISNHLYFYWYRQILGQKVEFLVSFYNNEISEKSEIFDDQFSVERPDGSNFTLKIRSTKLEDSAMYFCASSEGQGGYYEQYFGPGTRLTVT.

V is TRBV19 and J is TRBJ2-3; D not resolved. V was cut by 1 base and J by 2 bases, with 10 bases left in between. This CDR3 spans 15 amino acids. Germline V gene data show CDR1 as LNHDA and CDR2 as SQIVND (reference sequence). DNA of the CDR3: TGTGCCAGTAGTATAGGCCGGCCGGTCACAGATACGCAGTATTTT. Translation: CASSIGRPVTDTQYF.

In the case of this clone: The sample contains more than one DNA sequence encoding this CDR3. The chain recombines TRBV21-1 with TRBJ1-2. TRBV21-1 is a pseudogene segment. The CDR3 runs to 11 residues. In DNA, the CDR3 is TGTGCCAGCAGCAGGAACTATGGCTACACCTTC. This encodes CASSRNYGYTF.

V is TRBV6-1 and J is TRBJ1-5; no clear D gene. The V gene lost 2 bases and the J gene lost 5 bases, with 16 bases spanning the gap. CDR3 length equals 16 residues. Germline CDR1 MNHNS, CDR2 SASEGT. For the CDR3, the DNA is TGTGCCAGCAGTGAAAGGTGGGCAGAACTTTATCAGCCCCAGCATTTT. Its protein product is CASSERWAELYQPQHF.

The V call is TRBV19, the J call TRBJ2-2, with TRBD1 matching over 7 bases. CDR3 size: 17 residues. Trimming cost V 5 bases and J 0 bases; bases outside gene matches: 9. Germline V lookup: CDR1 LNHDA, CDR2 SQIVND (reference sequence). CDR3 protein: CASSGPRGQSNTGELFF. The CDR3, as DNA: TGTGCCAGTAGTGGACCCCGGGGACAGTCGAACACCGGGGAGCTGTTTTTT.